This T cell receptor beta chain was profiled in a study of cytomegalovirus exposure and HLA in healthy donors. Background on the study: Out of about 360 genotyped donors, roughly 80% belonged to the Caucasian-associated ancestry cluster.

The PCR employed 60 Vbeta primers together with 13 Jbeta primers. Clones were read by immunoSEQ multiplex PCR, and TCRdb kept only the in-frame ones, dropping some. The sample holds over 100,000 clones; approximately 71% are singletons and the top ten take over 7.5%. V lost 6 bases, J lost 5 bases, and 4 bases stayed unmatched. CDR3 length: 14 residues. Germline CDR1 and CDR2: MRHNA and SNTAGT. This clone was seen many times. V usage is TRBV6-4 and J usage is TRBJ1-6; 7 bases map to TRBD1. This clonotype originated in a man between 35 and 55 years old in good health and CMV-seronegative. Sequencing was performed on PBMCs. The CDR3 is CASSSGTDNSPLHF. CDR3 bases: TGTGCCAGCAGCTCCGGGACAGATAATTCACCCCTCCACTTT.